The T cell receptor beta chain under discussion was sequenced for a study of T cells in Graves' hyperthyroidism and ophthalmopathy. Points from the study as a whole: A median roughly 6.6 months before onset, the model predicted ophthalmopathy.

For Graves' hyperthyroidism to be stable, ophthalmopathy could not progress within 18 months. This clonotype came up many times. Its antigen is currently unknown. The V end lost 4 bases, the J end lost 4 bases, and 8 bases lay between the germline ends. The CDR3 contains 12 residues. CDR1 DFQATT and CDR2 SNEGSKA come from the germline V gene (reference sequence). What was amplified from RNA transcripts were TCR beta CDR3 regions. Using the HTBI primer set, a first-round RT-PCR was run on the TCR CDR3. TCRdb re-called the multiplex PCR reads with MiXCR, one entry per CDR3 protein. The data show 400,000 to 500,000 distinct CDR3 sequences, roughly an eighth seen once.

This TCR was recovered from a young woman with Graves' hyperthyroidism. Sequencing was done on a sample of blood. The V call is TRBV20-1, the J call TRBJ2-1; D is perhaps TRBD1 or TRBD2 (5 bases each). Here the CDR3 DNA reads TGCAGTGCTACGGGACGATACAATGAGCAGTTCTTC. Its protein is CSATGRYNEQFF.